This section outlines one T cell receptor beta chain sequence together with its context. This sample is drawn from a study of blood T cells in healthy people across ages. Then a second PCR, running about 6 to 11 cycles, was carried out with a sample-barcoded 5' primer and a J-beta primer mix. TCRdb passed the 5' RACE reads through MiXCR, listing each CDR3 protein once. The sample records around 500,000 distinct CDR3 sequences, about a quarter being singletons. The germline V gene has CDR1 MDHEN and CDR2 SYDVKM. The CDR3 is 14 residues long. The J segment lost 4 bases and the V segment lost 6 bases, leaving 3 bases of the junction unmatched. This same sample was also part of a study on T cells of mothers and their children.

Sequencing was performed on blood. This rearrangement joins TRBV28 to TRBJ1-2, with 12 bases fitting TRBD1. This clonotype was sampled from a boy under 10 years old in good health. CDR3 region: CASSRDRGPYGYTF. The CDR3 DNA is TGTGCCAGCAGCCGGGACAGGGGGCCCTATGGCTACACCTTC.